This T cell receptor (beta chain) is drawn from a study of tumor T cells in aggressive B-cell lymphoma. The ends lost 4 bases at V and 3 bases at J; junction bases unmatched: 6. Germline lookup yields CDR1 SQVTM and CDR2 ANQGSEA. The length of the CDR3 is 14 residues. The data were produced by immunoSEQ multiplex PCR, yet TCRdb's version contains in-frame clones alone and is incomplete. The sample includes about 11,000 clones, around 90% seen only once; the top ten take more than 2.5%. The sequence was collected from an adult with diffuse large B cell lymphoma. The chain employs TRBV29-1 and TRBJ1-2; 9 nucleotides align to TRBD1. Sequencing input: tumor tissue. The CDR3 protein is CSVADGTGYYGYTF. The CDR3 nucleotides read TGCAGCGTTGCTGATGGGACAGGGTACTATGGCTACACCTTC.